The rows below give T cell receptor beta chains drawn from one sample of a study of blood T cell repertoires in COVID-19. Only in-frame clones appear in the TCRdb table, and some are missing; sequencing was by immunoSEQ multiplex PCR. The profile covers some 260,000 clones, with approximately 88% appearing a single time and roughly 10% taken by the ten largest. Sequencing input: peripheral blood. These receptor sequences come from a woman aged 70-85 years with COVID-19, enrolled during active disease. The CDR3 runs from the conserved cysteine through the conserved F or W. The D gene is left open where the match is weak. Clone sizes are given selectively: once, few, many, or a class where the clone is expanded.

>TRBV6-5|TRBJ1-6|NA|NA
TGTGCCAGCAGTTCCGGTTCACCCCTCCACTTT
CASSSGSPLHF
>TRBV5-1|TRBJ2-1|TRBD2|NA
TGCGCCAGCAGCCGAGACCGGACTAGCCTCAATGAGCAGTTCTTC
CASSRDRTSLNEQFF
>TRBV4-3|TRBJ1-2|NA|NA
TGCGCCAGCAGCCAAGTCTCATCAGGGATTTTAAGCTATGGCTACACCTTC
CASSQVSSGILSYGYTF
>TRBV6-5|TRBJ2-1|TRBD2|NA
TGTGCCAGGCCAGGGAGGGACAATGAGCAGTTCTTC
CARPGRDNEQFF
>TRBV6-5|TRBJ1-4|NA|NA
TGTGCCAGCGCCAGGGGAAAAACTAATGAAAAACTGTTTTTT
CASARGKTNEKLFF
>TRBV6-2/TRBV6-3|TRBJ2-7|NA|NA
TGTGCCAGCGGCCAAAAGCCACTCGAGCAGTACTTC
CASGQKPLEQYF
>TRBV10-3|TRBJ1-4|NA|NA
TGTGCCATCAGTAACCTTCCTAAGGAAAAACTGTTTTTT
CAISNLPKEKLFF
>TRBV18|TRBJ2-3|TRBD1|NA
TGTGCCAGCTCACGGAGGGACAGGGACAGAGATACGCAGTATTTT
CASSRRDRDRDTQYF
>TRBV30|TRBJ1-4|TRBD1|NA
TGTGCCTGGAGTCCGGCAACAGGGGATGAAAAACTGTTTTTT
CAWSPATGDEKLFF
>TRBV5-1|TRBJ1-2|NA|NA
TGCGCCAGCAGCCGGAGGGACGGGAACTATGGCTACACCTTC
CASSRRDGNYGYTF
>TRBV4-1|TRBJ2-1|NA|NA
TGCGCCAGCAGCCAAGCCAGGGCCACGTTTAATGAGCAGTTCTTC
CASSQARATFNEQFF
>TRBV19|TRBJ1-5|NA|NA
TGTGCCAGCAGGACACCCCGCCTCTATCAGCCCCAGCATTTT
CASRTPRLYQPQHF
>TRBV24-1|TRBJ2-3|NA|NA
TGTGCCACCAGTGATTTGGGGCGTACAGATACGCAGTATTTT
CATSDLGRTDTQYF
>TRBV9|TRBJ2-7|TRBD2|NA
TGTGCCAGCAGCGCTACTAGCGGGAGTGCTTCCGAGCAGTACTTC
CASSATSGSASEQYF
>TRBV30|TRBJ1-1|NA|NA
TGTGCCTGGAGTGGGGGAGGGGACACTGAAGCTTTCTTT
CAWSGGGDTEAFF
>TRBV5-6|TRBJ1-2|TRBD1|NA
TGTGCCAGCAGCCAACTAACGACAGGGGTTTCTAACTATGGCTACACCTTC
CASSQLTTGVSNYGYTF
>TRBV28|TRBJ1-2|TRBD1|NA
TGTGCCAGCAGTTTCCTGACTAGGACAGGAGCCCACTATGGCTACACCTTC
CASSFLTRTGAHYGYTF
>TRBV12-3/TRBV12-4|TRBJ1-2|TRBD1|NA
TGTGCCAGCAGTCCGACAGGGCGAAATGGCTACACCTTC
CASSPTGRNGYTF
>TRBV6-1|TRBJ1-5|TRBD1|once
TGTGCCAGCAGTGAAAGTCGGGGACAGCAATCGTCCACAAGGCAGCCCCAGCATTTT
CASSESRGQQSSTRQPQHF
>TRBV5-4|TRBJ2-1|NA|NA
TGTGCCAGCACCCCGGGAGTCGTGGGTTTGGGTGAGCAGTTCTTC
CASTPGVVGLGEQFF
>TRBV9|TRBJ2-1|TRBD1|once
TGTGCCAGCAGCTCCCAAGGAAACGGGGACAGGGCTGGTCATGAGCAGTTCTTC
CASSSQGNGDRAGHEQFF
>TRBV6-6|TRBJ1-6|NA|many
TGTGCCAGCAGTTTAATAACAGGGAATTCACCCCTCCACTTT
CASSLITGNSPLHF
>TRBV7-6|TRBJ2-5|NA|NA
TGTGCCAGCAGCTTACAAGAGGAGACCCAGTACTTC
CASSLQEETQYF
>TRBV7-9|TRBJ2-7|NA|NA
TGTGCCAGCAGCTTAAGGTCCGGCCCTGGCTCGGGGGAGCAGTACTTC
CASSLRSGPGSGEQYF
>TRBV4-1|TRBJ1-5|NA|NA
TGCGCCAGCAGCCTCGACACCCGCAATCAGCCCCAGCATTTT
CASSLDTRNQPQHF
>TRBV5-1|TRBJ1-1|NA|NA
TGCGCCAGCAGCCGTATATTTGGAGGACCAAGGACCAAGAACACTGAAGCTTTCTTT
CASSRIFGGPRTKNTEAFF
>TRBV5-1|TRBJ1-1|TRBD1|NA
TGCGCCAGCAGCCAGACAGGGGGCCAGGACACTGAAGCTTTCTTT
CASSQTGGQDTEAFF
>TRBV7-2|TRBJ2-1|NA|NA
TGTGCCAGCAGCTTAGCTTGGCAGGGGAGCAATGAGCAGTTCTTC
CASSLAWQGSNEQFF
>TRBV4-1|TRBJ1-5|NA|NA
TGCGCCAGCAGCGAGGCGGGTTCTTATAGCAATCAGCCCCAGCATTTT
CASSEAGSYSNQPQHF
>TRBV5-4|TRBJ1-1|NA|NA
TGTGCCAGCAGCTTGTGGGCAAGTGAAGAGGCTTTCTTT
CASSLWASEEAFF
>TRBV2|TRBJ2-7|NA|NA
TGTGCCAGCGTTAGGGGGGGCAGCTCCTACGAGCAGTACTTC
CASVRGGSSYEQYF
>TRBV19|TRBJ2-2|TRBD2|NA
TGTGCCAGTAGTGCCGGACTAGCGGGAGGGCCCGGGGAGCTGTTTTTT
CASSAGLAGGPGELFF
>TRBV20-1|TRBJ2-1|NA|NA
TGCAGTGCTAGTGGAGGCCAGGGTGACGGTCATGAGCAGTTCTTC
CSASGGQGDGHEQFF
>TRBV4-2|TRBJ2-3|TRBD2|few
TGTGCCAGCAGCCCCGGACTAGCGGGAGTGACAGATACGCAGTATTTT
CASSPGLAGVTDTQYF
>TRBV19|TRBJ2-5|NA|once
TGTGCCAGTAGTAGCGTATATGGAGAGACCCAGTACTTC
CASSSVYGETQYF
>TRBV2|TRBJ2-7|TRBD2|once
TGTGCCAGCAGTGTTATCGGCCTAGCGGGAGGTGAGCAGTACTTC
CASSVIGLAGGEQYF
>TRBV11-3|TRBJ2-3|NA|NA
TGTGCCAGCAGCTCGCTCACGCGGGACGGTAGCACAGATACGCAGTATTTT
CASSSLTRDGSTDTQYF